The rows below give T cell receptor beta chains drawn from one sample of a study of cytomegalovirus exposure and HLA in healthy donors. TCRdb's copy holds only in-frame clones and misses some; the assay was immunoSEQ multiplex PCR. The table shows under 130,000 clones, with roughly 77% occurring only once. Material: PBMCs. These receptors were obtained from a woman aged 18 to 35 in good health and CMV-seropositive. Each CDR3 is given with its conserved first and last residue. A D gene is named only where the DNA matches it firmly. Size is stated for part of the rows, as once, few or many counts, or as a class when the clone is expanded.

j_call v_call clone_size d_call cdr3_nt cdr3_aa
TRBJ2-1 TRBV19 - - TGTGCCAGTAGTATAGTATTGGGGCCTTACAATGAGCAGTTCTTC CASSIVLGPYNEQFF
TRBJ2-1 TRBV6-6 - TRBD2 TGTGCCAGCATTCGAGCGGGGGGGAGGGGTCCGTTCTTC CASIRAGGRGPFF
TRBJ2-1 TRBV6-4 - - TGTGCCAGCAGTCAGGGACTTCAAAGCGGCAATGAGCAGTTCTTC CASSQGLQSGNEQFF
TRBJ2-7 TRBV19 - TRBD1 TGTGCCAGTAGTAAGGGGCAGGGGGCGTACGAGCAGTACTTC CASSKGQGAYEQYF
TRBJ2-2 TRBV28 - TRBD2 TGTGCCAGCATTCCTTTTCTCGGGACTACGGACACCGGGGAGCTGTTTTTT CASIPFLGTTDTGELFF
TRBJ2-1 TRBV5-1 - TRBD1 TGCGCCAGCAGGGGGACAGCCCAGGCGAATGAGCAGTTCTTC CASRGTAQANEQFF
TRBJ2-7 TRBV6-1 - TRBD1 TGTGCCAGCAGTTCGGCCAGGGACAGGGGTTACGAGCAGTACTTC CASSSARDRGYEQYF
TRBJ2-3 TRBV11-2 - TRBD1 TGTGCCAGCAGCTTACCACACTGGGACAGGGCGTCGGGTACGCAGTATTTT CASSLPHWDRASGTQYF
TRBJ2-7 TRBV19 - - TGTGCCAGACAATACTACGCCTACGAGCAGTACTTC CARQYYAYEQYF
TRBJ2-3 TRBV19 - TRBD2 TGTGCCAGTAGTAATAGCGGGAAGGCGGATACGCAGTATTTT CASSNSGKADTQYF
TRBJ1-5 TRBV27 - - TGTGCCAGCAGGGGAGCCGGCGGCAATCAGCCCCAGCATTTT CASRGAGGNQPQHF
TRBJ2-7 TRBV7-8 once TRBD2 TGTGCCAGCAGCTTTCCCAGCGGGAGGCTAAAAAACGAACCCTACGAGCAGTACTTC CASSFPSGRLKNEPYEQYF
TRBJ2-1 TRBV5-1 - TRBD1 TGCGCCAGCGGGACAGAACCAATACTAAACTACAATGAGCAGTTCTTC CASGTEPILNYNEQFF
TRBJ2-2 TRBV7-7 - TRBD1 TGTGCCAGCAGCCACTATGGGGACAGGTTTCCGAACACCGGGGAGCTGTTTTTT CASSHYGDRFPNTGELFF
TRBJ2-3 TRBV25-1 - - TGTGCCAGCAGTGGATCCCCCGCGGGCACAGATACGCAGTATTTT CASSGSPAGTDTQYF
TRBJ2-5 TRBV9 few - TGTGCCAGCAGCCTTACCGCGACAGTACAAGAGACCCAGTACTTC CASSLTATVQETQYF
TRBJ2-2 TRBV6-1 - - TGTGCCAGCAGAAGACAGGTCGACACCGGGGAGCTGTTTTTT CASRRQVDTGELFF
TRBJ2-5 TRBV6-1 - - TGTGCCAGCAGTGAATATTATAAAGAGACCCAGTACTTC CASSEYYKETQYF
TRBJ1-2 TRBV2 - TRBD1 TGTGCCAGTCATACGACAGGGCAGGGGGGCTACACCTTC CASHTTGQGGYTF
TRBJ1-2 TRBV7-9 - - TGTGCCAGCAGCCCCGTAGAGGCGGGAGGTGGCTACACCTTC CASSPVEAGGGYTF
TRBJ1-2 TRBV2 once - TGTGCCAGCAGTCGAGGGGGAGGGGACTATGGCTACACCTTC CASSRGGGDYGYTF
TRBJ2-7 TRBV27 - TRBD2 TGTGCCAGCAGTTCTAGACTAGCGGGAGGGTTCTCCTACGAGCAGTACTTC CASSSRLAGGFSYEQYF
TRBJ1-1 TRBV2 - - TGTGCCAGCAGTGAATGGGGGGACGTGAACACTGAAGCTTTCTTT CASSEWGDVNTEAFF
TRBJ1-2 TRBV18 - - TGTGCCAGCTCTTTAAGGCGGGCAGAGTCTAACTATGGCTACACCTTC CASSLRRAESNYGYTF
TRBJ2-3 TRBV2 once TRBD2 TGTGCCAGCCCGGGGATATGGCGGGAGGGTACAGATACGCAGTATTTT CASPGIWREGTDTQYF
TRBJ2-2 TRBV29-1 - - TGCAGCGTTGGACAAAAGAACACCGGGGAGCTGTTTTTT CSVGQKNTGELFF
TRBJ2-2 TRBV7-3 - - TGTGCCAGCAGCTTCGGACAGCTGGACACCGGGGAGCTGTTTTTT CASSFGQLDTGELFF
TRBJ2-7 TRBV21-1 - - TGTGCCAGCAGCAAAGGGGCCCGGGGGGCTGGATACGAGCAGTACTTC CASSKGARGAGYEQYF
TRBJ2-7 TRBV7-3 - - TGTGCCAGCAGCTCTGGACTATTAGGCGAGCAGTACTTC CASSSGLLGEQYF
TRBJ1-2 TRBV7-9 - - TGTGCCAGCAGCTTAGTGGAGGGCTACACCTTC CASSLVEGYTF
TRBJ2-5 TRBV6-6 few - TGTGCCAGCAGTTACGGAGGGGTCCAAGAGACCCAGTACTTC CASSYGGVQETQYF
TRBJ2-7 TRBV5-1 few TRBD2 TGCGCCAGCAGCAACCGAGGACTAGCGGGAGTCCACGAGCAGTACTTC CASSNRGLAGVHEQYF
TRBJ2-1 TRBV19 few - TGTGCCAGTGAGCCCGACAGAATCAGTGAGCAGTTCTTC CASEPDRISEQFF
TRBJ1-1 TRBV15 - - TGTGCCACCAGCAGGGGGCTCGGACAGTTACAGAACACTGAAGCTTTCTTT CATSRGLGQLQNTEAFF
TRBJ1-5 TRBV6-4 - - TGTGCCAGCAGCCCAGACGGGAATCAGCCCCAGCATTTT CASSPDGNQPQHF
TRBJ2-5 TRBV28 - TRBD1 TGTGCCAGCAGCCACGCGACAGCAGGGGGCGCGACGGAGACCCAGTACTTC CASSHATAGGATETQYF
TRBJ2-5 TRBV6-1 once - TGTGCCAGCAGTGAATTGGGGCAGACCCAGTACTTC CASSELGQTQYF
TRBJ2-7 TRBV2 - TRBD2 TGTGCCAGCAGTGCGCGGCGGGAGGGCCACTACGAGCAGTACTTC CASSARREGHYEQYF
TRBJ1-1 TRBV5-1 - - TGCGCCAGCAGCTTGGACAGCCCGAACACTGAAGCTTTCTTT CASSLDSPNTEAFF
TRBJ2-3 TRBV30 - TRBD1 TGTGCCTGGAGTTACAGGGGGTCGGGCACAGATACGCAGTATTTT CAWSYRGSGTDTQYF
TRBJ2-5 TRBV13 - TRBD2 TGTGCCAGCTCCCTAGCGGGGGGGCCTGGGGAGACCCAGTACTTC CASSLAGGPGETQYF
TRBJ1-2 TRBV15 once TRBD1 TGTGCCACCAGCACCGACAGGGCTGGATATGGCTACACCTTC CATSTDRAGYGYTF
TRBJ2-2 TRBV28 - - TGTGCCAGCAGTACCAGACCAGGCCCATTCGGGCTGTTTTTT CASSTRPGPFGLFF
TRBJ1-6 TRBV5-1 - - TGCGCCAGCAGCTTCCAGGGGAGAGATTCACCCCTCCACTTT CASSFQGRDSPLHF
TRBJ2-7 TRBV10-1 - TRBD1 TGCGCCATCAGAAAGACAGGGAAGGACGAGCAGTACTTC CAIRKTGKDEQYF
TRBJ1-3 TRBV10-1 - - TGCGCCAGCAGTCTCGGACAGCGACACTCTGGAAACACCATATATTTT CASSLGQRHSGNTIYF
TRBJ2-7 TRBV7-2 - - TGTGCCAGCAGCTTAGACAGACATACCTACGAGCAGTACTTC CASSLDRHTYEQYF
TRBJ1-1 TRBV18 - - TGTGCCAGCTCACCCCGTCGGGACACCGCGAACACTGAAGCTTTCTTT CASSPRRDTANTEAFF
TRBJ1-6 TRBV5-1 - - TGCGCCAGCAGCTTGGCGGGGAAAAGTAATTCACCCCTCCACTTT CASSLAGKSNSPLHF
TRBJ2-3 TRBV9 - - TGTGCCAGCAGCGTTCTAGCGACCTCCACCACAGATACGCAGTATTTT CASSVLATSTTDTQYF